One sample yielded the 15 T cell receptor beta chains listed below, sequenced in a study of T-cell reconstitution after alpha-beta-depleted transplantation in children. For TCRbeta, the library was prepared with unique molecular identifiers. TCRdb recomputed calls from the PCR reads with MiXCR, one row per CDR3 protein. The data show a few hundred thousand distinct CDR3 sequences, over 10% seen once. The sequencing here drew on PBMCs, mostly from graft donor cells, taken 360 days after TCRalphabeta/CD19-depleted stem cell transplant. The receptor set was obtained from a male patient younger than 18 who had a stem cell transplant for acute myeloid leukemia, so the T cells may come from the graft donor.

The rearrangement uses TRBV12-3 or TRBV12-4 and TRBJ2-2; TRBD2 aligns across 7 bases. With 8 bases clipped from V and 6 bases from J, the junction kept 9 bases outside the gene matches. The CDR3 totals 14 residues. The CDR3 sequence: CASCKGLQSGELFF. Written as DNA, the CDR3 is TGTGCCAGCTGTAAGGGACTACAGTCCGGGGAGCTGTTTTTT.

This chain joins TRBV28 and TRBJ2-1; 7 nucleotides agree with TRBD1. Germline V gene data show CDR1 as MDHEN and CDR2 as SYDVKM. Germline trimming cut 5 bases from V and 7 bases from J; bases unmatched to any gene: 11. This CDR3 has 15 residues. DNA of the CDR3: TGTGCCAGCAGTACCCCGACAGGGCAGGGGAATGAGCAGTTCTTC. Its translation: CASSTPTGQGNEQFF.

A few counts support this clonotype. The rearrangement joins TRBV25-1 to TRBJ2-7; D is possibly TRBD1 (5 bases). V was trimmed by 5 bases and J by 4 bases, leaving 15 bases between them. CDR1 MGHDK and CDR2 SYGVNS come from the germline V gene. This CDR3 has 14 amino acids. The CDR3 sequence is CASSLNGQSYEQYF. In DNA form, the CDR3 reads TGTGCCAGCAGTCTTAATGGACAATCGTACGAGCAGTACTTC.

CDR3 loop: CASSLAHAVYYEQYF. CDR3 coding DNA: TGTGCCAGCAGCTTAGCGCACGCAGTATACTACGAGCAGTACTTC. The rearrangement uses TRBV7-6 and TRBJ2-7, with D unresolved. Trimming took 0 bases from V and 3 from J, leaving 12 bases between them. Germline V gene lookup returns CDR1 SGHVS and CDR2 FNYEAQ. The CDR3 is made up of 15 amino acids.

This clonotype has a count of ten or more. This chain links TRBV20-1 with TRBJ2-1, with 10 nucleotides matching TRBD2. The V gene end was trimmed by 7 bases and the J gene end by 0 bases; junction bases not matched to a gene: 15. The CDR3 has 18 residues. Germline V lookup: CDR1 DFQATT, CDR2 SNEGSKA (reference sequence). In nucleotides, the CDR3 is TGCAGTGACTGCGCCCCCGGGACTAGCGCGAGCTCCTACAATGAGCAGTTCTTC. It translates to CSDCAPGTSASSYNEQFF.

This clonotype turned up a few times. This CDR3 reads CASSLFRLPDAEQFF. The CDR3 bases are TGTGCCAGCAGCTTATTTCGTCTTCCGGATGCCGAGCAGTTCTTC. This chain joins TRBV7-9 and TRBJ2-1; D remains ambiguous. V lost 2 bases and J lost 10, with 18 bases in between. Germline V gene data show CDR1 as SEHNR and CDR2 as FQNEAQ (reference sequence). This CDR3 contains 15 residues.

DNA for the CDR3: TGTGCCAGCAGCGGACCGGGAGAGATCACAGATACGCAGTATTTT. The encoded protein is CASSGPGEITDTQYF. The chain is built from TRBV7-9 and TRBJ2-3; weak D call: TRBD2 (6 bases). The CDR3 totals 15 residues. The germline V gene encodes CDR1 SEHNR and CDR2 FQNEAQ (reference sequence). Trimming shortened V by 5 bases and J by 2 bases, and 14 bases separated the two germline ends. The complete variable domain, with remaining parts taken from reference TRBV7-9 and TRBJ2-3, reads DTGVSQNPRHKITKRGQNVTFRCDPISEHNRLYWYRQTLGQGPEFLTYFQNEAQLEKSRLLSDRFSAERPKGSFSTLEIQRTEQGDSAMYLCASSGPGEITDTQYFGPGTRLTVL.

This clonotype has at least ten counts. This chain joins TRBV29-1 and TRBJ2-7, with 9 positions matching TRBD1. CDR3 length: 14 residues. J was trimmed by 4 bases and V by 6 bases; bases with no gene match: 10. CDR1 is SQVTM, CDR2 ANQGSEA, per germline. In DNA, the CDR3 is TGCAGCGTCACCCCGGGGACAGGGTGGTACGAGCAGTACTTC. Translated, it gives CSVTPGTGWYEQYF.

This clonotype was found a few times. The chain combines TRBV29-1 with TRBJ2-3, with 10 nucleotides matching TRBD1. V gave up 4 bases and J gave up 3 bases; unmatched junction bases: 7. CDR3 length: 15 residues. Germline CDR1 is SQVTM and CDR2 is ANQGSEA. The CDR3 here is CSVAGGGQGTDTQYF. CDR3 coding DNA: TGCAGCGTTGCCGGGGGGGGACAGGGGACAGATACGCAGTATTTT.

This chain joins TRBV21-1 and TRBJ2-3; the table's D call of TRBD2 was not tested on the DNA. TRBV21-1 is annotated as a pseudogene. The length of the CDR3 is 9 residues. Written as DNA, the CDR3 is TGCTCCCTCACAGATACGCAGTATTTT. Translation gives CSLTDTQYF.

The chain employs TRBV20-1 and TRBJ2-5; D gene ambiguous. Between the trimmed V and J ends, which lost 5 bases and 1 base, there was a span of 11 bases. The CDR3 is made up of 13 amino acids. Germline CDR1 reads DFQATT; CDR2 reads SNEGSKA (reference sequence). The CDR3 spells CSAELGFQETQYF. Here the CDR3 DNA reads TGCAGTGCTGAGTTGGGGTTCCAAGAGACCCAGTACTTC.

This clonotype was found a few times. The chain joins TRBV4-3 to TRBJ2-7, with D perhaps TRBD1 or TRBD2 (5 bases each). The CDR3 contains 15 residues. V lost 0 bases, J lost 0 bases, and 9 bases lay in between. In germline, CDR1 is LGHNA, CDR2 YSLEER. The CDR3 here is CASSQEGGTSYEQYF. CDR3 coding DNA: TGCGCCAGCAGCCAAGAGGGTGGGACCTCCTACGAGCAGTACTTC.

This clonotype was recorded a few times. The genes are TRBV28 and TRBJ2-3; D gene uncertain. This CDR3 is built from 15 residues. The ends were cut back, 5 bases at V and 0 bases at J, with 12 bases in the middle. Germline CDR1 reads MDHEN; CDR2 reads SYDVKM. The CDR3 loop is CASSEQRTSTDTQYF. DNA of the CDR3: TGTGCCAGCAGTGAACAGAGAACTAGCACAGATACGCAGTATTTT.

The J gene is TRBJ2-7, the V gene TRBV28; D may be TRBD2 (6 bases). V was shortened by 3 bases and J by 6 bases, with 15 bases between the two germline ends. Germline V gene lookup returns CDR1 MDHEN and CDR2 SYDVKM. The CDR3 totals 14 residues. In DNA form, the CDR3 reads TGTGCCAGCAGTTTCACTAGGCTGGGGGGCGAGCAGTACTTC. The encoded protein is CASSFTRLGGEQYF. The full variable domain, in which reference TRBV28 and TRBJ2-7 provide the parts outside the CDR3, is DVKVTQSSRYLVKRTGEKVFLECVQDMDHENMFWYRQDPGLGLRLIYFSYDVKMKEKGDIPEGYSVSREKKERFSLILESASTNQTSMYLCASSFTRLGGEQYFGPGTRLTVT.

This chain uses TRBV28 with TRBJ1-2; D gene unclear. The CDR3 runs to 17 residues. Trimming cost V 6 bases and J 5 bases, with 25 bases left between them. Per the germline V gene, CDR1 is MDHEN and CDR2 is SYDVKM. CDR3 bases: TGTGCCAGCAGCCCACCCGGGATGACATTTAGGTTGTATGGCTACACCTTC. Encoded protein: CASSPPGMTFRLYGYTF.